These 10 T cell receptor beta chains were sequenced from one sample in a study of T cell changes during pregnancy in multiple sclerosis. Some clones are missing from TCRdb's copy, which holds only in-frame ones; the method was immunoSEQ multiplex PCR. The sample holds some 80,000 clones; about 90% are singletons and the top ten take under 1.5%. Sample: peripheral blood, taken before pregnancy. These receptor sequences come from a female donor with multiple sclerosis, enrolled in a pregnancy study.

This sequence joins TRBV5-6 and TRBJ2-7; TRBD1 matches at 7 bases. V gave up 1 base and J gave up 0 bases; unmatched junction bases: 4. This CDR3 contains 15 residues. The germline gives CDR1 SGHDT, CDR2 YYEEEE. CDR3 in amino acids: CASSLPRGPSYEQYF. The CDR3 DNA follows: TGTGCCAGCAGCTTGCCGAGGGGGCCCTCCTACGAGCAGTACTTC.

J is TRBJ2-1 and V is TRBV2; D is unclear. Deletions cut 8 bases from V and 8 bases from J, with 16 bases between. The CDR3 extends over 13 amino acids. The germline V gene has CDR1 SNHLY and CDR2 FYNNEI. The CDR3 sequence is CASPRRQPDEQFF. The DNA for the CDR3 is TGTGCCAGCCCCCGTAGACAACCCGATGAGCAGTTCTTC.

The chain couples TRBV19 to TRBJ1-4; D not resolved. Germline V gene sequence: CDR1 LNHDA, CDR2 SQIVND (reference sequence). The length of the CDR3 is 15 residues. Trimming pared 7 bases from V and 3 bases from J, leaving 15 bases between. CDR3 nucleotides: TGTGCCAGTACCCCGAATGGGGAGCCTAATGAAAAACTGTTTTTT. It is translated as CASTPNGEPNEKLFF. Together with reference TRBV19 and TRBJ1-4, the CDR3 gives the full variable domain: DGGITQSPKYLFRKEGQNVTLSCEQNLNHDAMYWYRQDPGQGLRLIYYSQIVNDFQKGDIAEGYSVSREKKESFPLTVTSAQKNPTAFYLCASTPNGEPNEKLFFGSGTQLSVL.

J is TRBJ1-5 and V is TRBV18, with 8 positions matching TRBD1. J was trimmed by 4 bases and V by 1 base; bases with no gene match: 6. CDR1 and CDR2 from the germline V gene are KGHSH and LQKENI. There are 16 residues in the CDR3. The CDR3 loop reads CASSPRGQGRNQPQHF. The CDR3 DNA follows: TGTGCCAGCTCACCACGCGGACAGGGCCGGAATCAGCCCCAGCATTTT.

CDR3 nucleotide sequence: TGCGCCAGCAGCCAAGATTCAGGGTCAGGATCACCCCTCCACTTT. Encoded protein: CASSQDSGSGSPLHF. The J gene is TRBJ1-6, the V gene TRBV4-1; D perhaps matches TRBD1 (5 bases). Germline CDR1 MGHRA, CDR2 YSYEKL. The CDR3 contains 15 residues. Trimming took off 0 bases at V and 10 bases at J, with 13 bases between the two ends.

The V call is TRBV30, the J call TRBJ1-2, with 10 bases identical to TRBD1. Germline assignment: CDR1 GTSNPN and CDR2 SVGIG (reference sequence). J lost 0 bases, V lost 4 bases, and 17 bases had no gene match. The CDR3 sequence is 19 residues long. For the CDR3, the DNA is TGTGCCTGGATTCCCTCCTTCCCGGGACAGGGGACCTCTAACTATGGCTACACCTTC. Translating gives CAWIPSFPGQGTSNYGYTF. The variable domain in full, with the rest retrieved from reference TRBV30 and TRBJ1-2, is SQTIHQWPATLVQPVGSPLSLECTVEGTSNPNLYWYRQAAGRGLQLLFYSVGIGQISSEVPQNLSASRPQDRQFILSSKKLLLSDSGFYLCAWIPSFPGQGTSNYGYTFGSGTRLTVV.

The J gene is TRBJ1-2, the V gene TRBV18, with a possible D match to TRBD1 (5 bases). CDR1 and CDR2 (germline): KGHSH, LQKENI. Trimming stripped 4 bases from V and 8 bases from J, with 23 bases between. The CDR3 consists of 16 residues. The CDR3 is CASSQGSRGPSGGYTF. CDR3 bases: TGTGCCAGCTCACAGGGATCTAGGGGCCCAAGTGGGGGCTACACCTTC.

This rearrangement joins TRBV5-5 to TRBJ1-2, with D tentatively TRBD1 (6 bases). This CDR3 has 16 amino acids. V was trimmed by 0 bases and J by 7 bases, leaving 19 bases between them. The germline CDR1 and CDR2 sequences are SGHKS and YYEKEE (reference sequence). In nucleotides, the CDR3 is TGTGCCAGCAGCTTGGAATCTACAGGGAAGTTAACTGGCTACACCTTC. The encoded protein is CASSLESTGKLTGYTF.

The chain uses TRBV10-3 and TRBJ1-1, with D hard to call. V was clipped by 8 bases and J by 1 base, with 14 bases between them. From germline, CDR1 is ENHRY and CDR2 SYGVKD. This CDR3 is built from 14 residues. This chain's CDR3 is CAIGGGHPNTEAFF. The CDR3 bases are TGTGCCATCGGAGGTGGGCACCCGAACACTGAAGCTTTCTTT.

The chain carries TRBV5-8 and TRBJ1-5; tentatively, D is TRBD1 (6 bases). The ends were cut back, 2 bases at V and 6 bases at J, with 15 bases in the middle. This CDR3 has 15 residues. Germline V lookup: CDR1 SGHTS, CDR2 YDEGEE. CDR3 bases: TGTGCCAGCAGCTTAGGCTACAGGGCGCGTCAGCCCCAGCATTTT. Amino acid sequence: CASSLGYRARQPQHF.